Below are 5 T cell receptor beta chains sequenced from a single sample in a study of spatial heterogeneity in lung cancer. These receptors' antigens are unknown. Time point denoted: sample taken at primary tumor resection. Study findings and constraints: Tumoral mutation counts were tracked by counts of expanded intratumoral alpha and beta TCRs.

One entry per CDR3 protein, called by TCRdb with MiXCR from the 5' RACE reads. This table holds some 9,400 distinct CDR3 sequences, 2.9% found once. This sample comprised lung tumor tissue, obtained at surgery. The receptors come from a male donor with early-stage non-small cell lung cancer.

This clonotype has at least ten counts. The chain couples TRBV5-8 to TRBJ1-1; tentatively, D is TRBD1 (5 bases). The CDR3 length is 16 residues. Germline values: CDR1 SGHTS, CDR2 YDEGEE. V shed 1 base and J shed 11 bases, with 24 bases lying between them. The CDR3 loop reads CASSLSRTRGWTSAFF. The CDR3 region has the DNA TGTGCCAGCAGCTTGTCTCGGACAAGAGGCTGGACCAGCGCTTTCTTT.

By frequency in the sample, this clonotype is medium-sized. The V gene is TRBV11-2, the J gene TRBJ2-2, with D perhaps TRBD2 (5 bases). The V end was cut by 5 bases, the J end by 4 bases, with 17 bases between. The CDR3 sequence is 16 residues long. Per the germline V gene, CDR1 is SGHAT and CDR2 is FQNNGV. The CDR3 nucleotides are TGTGCCAGCAGCCCCACCTTGCGCAGCGGCACCGGGGAGCTGTTTTTT. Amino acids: CASSPTLRSGTGELFF. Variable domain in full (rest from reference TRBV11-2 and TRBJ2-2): EAGVAQSPRYKIIEKRQSVAFWCNPISGHATLYWYQQILGQGPKLLIQFQNNGVVDDSQLPKDRFSAERLKGVDSTLKIQPAKLEDSAVYLCASSPTLRSGTGELFFGEGSRLTVL.

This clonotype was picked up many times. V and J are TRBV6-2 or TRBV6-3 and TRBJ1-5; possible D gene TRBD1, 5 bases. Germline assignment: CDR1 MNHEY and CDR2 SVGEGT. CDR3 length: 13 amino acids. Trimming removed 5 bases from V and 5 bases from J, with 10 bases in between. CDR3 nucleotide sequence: TGTGCCAGCAGTCCTATAGGGGATCAGCCCCAGCATTTT. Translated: CASSPIGDQPQHF.

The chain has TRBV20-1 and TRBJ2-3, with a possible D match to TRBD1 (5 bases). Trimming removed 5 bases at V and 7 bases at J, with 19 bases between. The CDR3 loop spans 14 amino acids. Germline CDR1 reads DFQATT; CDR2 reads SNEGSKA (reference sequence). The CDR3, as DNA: TGCAGTGCTGAACAGGCAGCCTTGAGGTATACGCAGTATTTT. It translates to CSAEQAALRYTQYF.

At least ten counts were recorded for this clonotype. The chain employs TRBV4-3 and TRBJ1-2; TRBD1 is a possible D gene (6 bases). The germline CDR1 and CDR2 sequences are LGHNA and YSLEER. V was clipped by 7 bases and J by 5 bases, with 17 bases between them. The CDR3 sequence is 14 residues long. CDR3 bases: TGCGCCAGCACCCCGGGGGGGGCAGGGTATGGCTACACCTTC. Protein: CASTPGGAGYGYTF.